A single sample gave rise to the 14 T cell receptor beta chains below, sequenced in a study of cytomegalovirus exposure and HLA in healthy donors. With 60 Vbeta and 13 Jbeta primers, the PCR was carried out. Method: immunoSEQ multiplex PCR; TCRdb's copy keeps in-frame clones and lacks some. In the table there are 98,000 or so clones, roughly three quarters of which are singletons. Sequenced material: PBMCs. These receptors were collected from a man in his forties or fifties in good health and CMV-seronegative.

This sequence joins TRBV27 and TRBJ2-1; D might be TRBD2 (6 bases). Germline V gene lookup returns CDR1 MNHEY and CDR2 SMNVEV (reference sequence). Between the trimmed V and J ends, which lost 2 bases and 6 bases, there was a span of 14 bases. CDR3 size: 15 residues. CDR3 in amino acids: CASSLGSGVINEQFF. The CDR3 bases are TGTGCCAGCAGTTTAGGTAGCGGAGTTATCAATGAGCAGTTCTTC.

The genes are TRBV28 and TRBJ2-5; D unclear. Germline lookup yields CDR1 MDHEN and CDR2 SYDVKM. Between the trimmed V and J ends, which lost 3 bases and 0 bases, there was a span of 14 bases. The CDR3 covers 16 residues. This CDR3 is CASSFLLQSYQETQYF. The CDR3 bases are TGTGCCAGCAGTTTCCTCCTACAGAGCTACCAAGAGACCCAGTACTTC.

This chain joins TRBV11-2 and TRBJ1-5; 10 nucleotides agree with TRBD1. CDR1 is SGHAT and CDR2 is FQNNGV in the germline V gene. Trimming took 5 bases from V and 6 from J; bases not matched to a gene: 7. CDR3 size: 15 residues. CDR3 sequence: CASSPDRGNFQPQHF. The DNA of the CDR3 is TGTGCCAGCAGCCCGGACAGGGGGAATTTTCAGCCCCAGCATTTT.

The J gene is TRBJ2-3, the V gene TRBV5-1; maybe TRBD1 (6 bases). Germline-derived CDR1 and CDR2 are SGHRS and YFSETQ. The V and J ends lost 0 bases and 4 bases respectively, with 27 bases between them. This CDR3 has 20 residues. CDR3 sequence: CASSLGIVRTEISHSDTQYF. The CDR3 DNA sequence: TGCGCCAGCAGCTTGGGGATCGTTCGGACAGAAATTTCCCACTCAGATACGCAGTATTTT.

The CDR3 nucleotides read TGTGCCAGCAGCTTAGGGGGCCCGGGGTCTGGGGCCAACGTCCTGACTTTC. This translates into CASSLGGPGSGANVLTF. The rearrangement joins TRBV13 to TRBJ2-6, with D maybe TRBD2 (5 bases). Trimming stripped 0 bases from V and 1 base from J, with 10 bases between. Per germline, CDR1 PRHDT and CDR2 FYEKMQ (reference sequence). This CDR3 is 17 amino acids long.

This rearrangement joins TRBV5-1 to TRBJ2-1; TRBD2 is a possible D gene (6 bases). CDR1 is SGHRS and CDR2 is YFSETQ in the germline V gene. Trimming removed 4 bases from V and 0 bases from J, with 14 bases in between. The CDR3 is 16 residues long. In nucleotides, the CDR3 is TGCGCCAGCAGCCCGGCGGGGCCGAGCTCCTACAATGAGCAGTTCTTC. Its translation is CASSPAGPSSYNEQFF.

The V and J genes are TRBV7-3 and TRBJ2-2; TRBD1 matches at 9 bases. CDR3 size: 19 residues. In germline, CDR1 is SGHTA, CDR2 FQGTGA. J was trimmed by 1 base and V by 5 bases; bases with no gene match: 14. CDR3 bases: TGTGCCAGCAGCCTCGGACAGGGGTCGGACCCCGAGAACACCGGGGAGCTGTTTTTT. Encoded protein: CASSLGQGSDPENTGELFF.

This clone has a single count. The chain uses TRBV30 and TRBJ1-2; tentatively, D is TRBD1 (6 bases). V lost 3 bases to trimming and J lost 4 bases, with 12 bases between them. Germline-derived CDR1 and CDR2 are GTSNPN and SVGIG (reference sequence). The length of the CDR3 is 13 residues. CDR3 DNA sequence: TGTGCCTGGAGCGCAGGGGAGGGCTATGGCTACACCTTC. This sequence encodes CAWSAGEGYGYTF.

The chain employs TRBV5-1 and TRBJ2-7; 10 nucleotides agree with TRBD1. Trimming took 3 bases from V and 2 from J; bases not matched to a gene: 17. This CDR3 spans 19 amino acids. CDR1 is SGHRS, CDR2 YFSETQ, per germline. Written as DNA, the CDR3 is TGCGCCAGCAGCTGGGGACAGGGGACCTCGCGGTTAAGTACCTACGAGCAGTACTTC. Residues: CASSWGQGTSRLSTYEQYF. The entire variable domain, with the rest obtained from reference TRBV5-1 and TRBJ2-7, is as follows: KAGVTQTPRYLIKTRGQQVTLSCSPISGHRSVSWYQQTPGQGLQFLFEYFSETQRNKGNFPGRFSGRQFSNSRSEMNVSTLELGDSALYLCASSWGQGTSRLSTYEQYFGPGTRLTVT.

Regarding this clone: The sample carries other DNA sequences with the same CDR3. The chain carries TRBV28 and TRBJ1-4; tentative D call: TRBD1 (6 bases). Per the germline V gene, CDR1 is MDHEN and CDR2 is SYDVKM. Trimming removed 6 bases at V and 12 bases at J, with 20 bases between. The CDR3 sequence is 14 residues long. The CDR3 protein is CASSPAGESSELFF. CDR3 DNA: TGTGCCAGCAGCCCGGCAGGGGAGTCTTCGGAACTGTTTTTT.

V gene TRBV28 combines with J gene TRBJ2-1; 8 bases line up with TRBD2. V dropped 3 bases and J dropped 8; count of bases not matched to a gene: 9. CDR1 and CDR2 from the germline V gene are MDHEN and SYDVKM. The CDR3 extends over 15 amino acids. Here the CDR3 DNA reads TGTGCCAGCAGTTTCGGTCGGGAGGGCCGCCATGAGCAGTTCTTC. Amino acid sequence: CASSFGREGRHEQFF.

The DNA of the CDR3 is TGTGCCAGCCTAAACAGGGCGGGCGGAAACACCATATATTTT. Translated, it gives CASLNRAGGNTIYF. The chain recombines TRBV28 with TRBJ1-3, with D possibly TRBD1 on 6 matching bases. Germline loops: CDR1 MDHEN, CDR2 SYDVKM. V was trimmed by 8 bases and J by 4 bases, leaving 15 bases between them. This CDR3 contains 14 residues.

The chain is built from TRBV18 and TRBJ2-7, with D uncertain. V shed 1 base and J shed 4 bases, with 8 bases lying between them. The germline V gene encodes CDR1 KGHSH and CDR2 LQKENI. The CDR3 is 13 amino acids. The CDR3 sequence: CASSPRATYEQYF. The DNA for the CDR3 is TGTGCCAGCTCACCACGGGCAACTTACGAGCAGTACTTC.

This chain connects TRBV18 to TRBJ2-7; perhaps TRBD1 as D (5 bases). Looked up from germline, CDR1 is KGHSH and CDR2 is LQKENI. V dropped 3 bases and J dropped 1 base, with 10 bases sitting between them. The CDR3 has 14 residues. Here the CDR3 DNA reads TGTGCCAGCTCACCGACAGAAGGATCCTACGAGCAGTACTTC. Protein: CASSPTEGSYEQYF.